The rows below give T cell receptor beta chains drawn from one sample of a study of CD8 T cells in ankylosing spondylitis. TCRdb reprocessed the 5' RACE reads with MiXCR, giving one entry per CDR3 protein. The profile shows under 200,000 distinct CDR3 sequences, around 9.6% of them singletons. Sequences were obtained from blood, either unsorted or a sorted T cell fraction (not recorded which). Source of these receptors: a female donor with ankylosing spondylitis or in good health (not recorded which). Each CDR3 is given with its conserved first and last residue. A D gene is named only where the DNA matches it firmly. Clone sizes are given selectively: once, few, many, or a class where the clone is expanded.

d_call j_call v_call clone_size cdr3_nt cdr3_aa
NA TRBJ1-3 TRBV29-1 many TGCAGCGTTGAATACACCTTCGGAGGAAACACCATATATTTT CSVEYTFGGNTIYF
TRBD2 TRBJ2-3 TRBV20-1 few TGCAGTGCCAAGACTAGCGGGAGTTCAGATACGCAGTATTTT CSAKTSGSSDTQYF
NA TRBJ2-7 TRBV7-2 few TGTGCCAGCAGCCCAACCTCCTACGAGCAGTACTTC CASSPTSYEQYF
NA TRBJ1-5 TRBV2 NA TGTGCCAGCTTCGGGGGAGGCAATCAGCCCCAGCATTTT CASFGGGNQPQHF
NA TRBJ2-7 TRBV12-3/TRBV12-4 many TGTGCGAGTACCGCCGGGGGCTCCTACGAGCAGTACTTC CASTAGGSYEQYF
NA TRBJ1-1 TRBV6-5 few TGTGCCAGCAGTTATCCACCTGGGACTGAAGCTTTCTTT CASSYPPGTEAFF
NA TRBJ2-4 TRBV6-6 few TGTGCCACCCTCGATGGAAGGAACATTCAGTACTTC CATLDGRNIQYF
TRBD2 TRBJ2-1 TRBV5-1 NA TGCGCCAGCAGCTGGGCACTAGCGGGACGAATCAATGAGCAGTTCTTC CASSWALAGRINEQFF
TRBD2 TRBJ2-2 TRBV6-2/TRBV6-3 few TGTGCCAGCAACAACAAGGGACTAGCGGAGCGTTACACCGGGGAGCTGTTTTTT CASNNKGLAERYTGELFF
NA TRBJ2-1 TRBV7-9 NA TGTGCCAGCAGCTTCCCAAGGGGTGAGCAGTTCTTC CASSFPRGEQFF
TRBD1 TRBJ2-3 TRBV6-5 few TGTGCCAGCAGTTTGGGACAGGAGACAGATACGCAGTATTTT CASSLGQETDTQYF
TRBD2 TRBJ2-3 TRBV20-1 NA TGCAGTGCTAACCCGGGGGGAGACACAGATACGCAGTATTTT CSANPGGDTDTQYF
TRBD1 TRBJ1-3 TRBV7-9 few TGTGCCAGCAGCCCCGGGACAGGATGGAACACCATATATTTT CASSPGTGWNTIYF
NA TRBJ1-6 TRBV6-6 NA TGTGCCAGCGCCCCCGGGCCGGGGGCCCTCCACTTT CASAPGPGALHF
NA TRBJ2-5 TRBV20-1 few TGCAGTGCTAGAGATTTTATAAGGGATGAGACCCAGTACTTC CSARDFIRDETQYF
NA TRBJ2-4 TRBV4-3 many TGCGCCAGCAGCCAAGATAGGTCAGGGGGGGATAGGAACATTCAGTACTTC CASSQDRSGGDRNIQYF
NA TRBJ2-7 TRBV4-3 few TGCGCCAGCAGCCAAGGGACGCCAGGTACCTACGAGCAGTACTTC CASSQGTPGTYEQYF
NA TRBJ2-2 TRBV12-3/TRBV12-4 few TGTGCCAGCAGCCCCGATGGGGGTACCGGGGAGCTGTTTTTT CASSPDGGTGELFF
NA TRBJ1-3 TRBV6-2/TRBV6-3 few TGTGCCAGCAGCCGACCTGGGGTGAGGACTGGAAACACCATATATTTT CASSRPGVRTGNTIYF
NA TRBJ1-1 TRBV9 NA TGTGCCAGCAGCGTAGATGGGGGGGGGTACACTGAAGCTTTCTTT CASSVDGGGYTEAFF
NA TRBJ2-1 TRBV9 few TGTGCCAGCAGCGTAGAAGGACTACCTCTGGAAGAGCAGTTCTTC CASSVEGLPLEEQFF
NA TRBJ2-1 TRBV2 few TGTGCCAGCAGTGTCTACAATGAGCAGTTCTTC CASSVYNEQFF
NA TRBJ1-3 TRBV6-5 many TGTGCCAGCAGTCACAAACTTTTCTCTGGAAACACCATATATTTT CASSHKLFSGNTIYF
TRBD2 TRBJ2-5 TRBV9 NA TGTGCCAGCAGCGTAGCAGCAGCGGGAGCCCAAGAGACCCAGTACTTC CASSVAAAGAQETQYF
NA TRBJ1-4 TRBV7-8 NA TGTGCCAGCAGACCCGGGACCGCCCTTGGAAAACTGTTTTTT CASRPGTALGKLFF
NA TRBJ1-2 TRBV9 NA TGTGCCAGCAGCGCGACACAGGGATATGGCTACACCTTC CASSATQGYGYTF